Listed below are T cell receptor beta chains from one sample, sequenced in a study of CD8+CD57+ T cells in acquired aplastic anemia. Via MiXCR, TCRdb re-called the reads, giving one row per CDR3 protein. Counted here are a few hundred thousand distinct CDR3 sequences, roughly 50% occurring once; the ten biggest clones make up about 20%. The sequenced sample consisted of sorted CD4+, CD8+, or CD8+CD57+ T cells (not recorded which) from PBMCs. The receptor set was obtained from a human donor with aplastic anemia. CDR3s include the opening cysteine and the closing phenylalanine or tryptophan. Expanded clones are given a class, and other clones once, few, many or no size at all.

v_call	j_call	clone_size	cdr3_aa
TRBV6-4	TRBJ2-7	many	CARWTPSDRGHPYEQYF
TRBV2	TRBJ2-2	NA	CASGLNRDQGSGELFF
TRBV6-1	TRBJ2-7	NA	CASSATRPGISYEQYF
TRBV25-1	TRBJ2-7	NA	CASSGPYRGTHEQYF
TRBV6-6	TRBJ1-4	NA	CASSSGTRTTNEKLFF
TRBV7-9	TRBJ1-3	NA	CASSRLSGNTIYF
TRBV5-1	TRBJ2-2	many	CASSSGELAGGTNTGELFF
TRBV5-1	TRBJ2-2	NA	CASSLGSSGELFF
TRBV7-3	TRBJ1-5	once	CASKDTGDNQPQHF
TRBV7-6	TRBJ1-1	NA	CASSLGGNGEAFF
TRBV5-4	TRBJ2-5	NA	CASSGRQGETQYF
TRBV9	TRBJ2-1	many	CASSPPGYNEQFF
TRBV10-1	TRBJ2-5	NA	CASSESPWGTETQYF